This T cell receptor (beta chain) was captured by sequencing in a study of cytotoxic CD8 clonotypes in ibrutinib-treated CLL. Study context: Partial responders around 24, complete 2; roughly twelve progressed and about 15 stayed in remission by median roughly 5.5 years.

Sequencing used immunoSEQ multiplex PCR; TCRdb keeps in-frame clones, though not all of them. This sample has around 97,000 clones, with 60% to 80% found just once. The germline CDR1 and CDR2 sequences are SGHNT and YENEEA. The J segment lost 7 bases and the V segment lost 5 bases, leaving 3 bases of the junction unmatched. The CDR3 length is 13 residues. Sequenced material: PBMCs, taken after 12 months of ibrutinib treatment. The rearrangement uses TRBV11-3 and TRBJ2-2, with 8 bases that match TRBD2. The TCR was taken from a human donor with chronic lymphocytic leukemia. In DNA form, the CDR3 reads TGTGCCAGCAGCGCCGGGGGGGACGGGGAGCTGTTTTTT. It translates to CASSAGGDGELFF.